These 20 T cell receptor beta chains originate from one sample sequenced in a study of blood T cell repertoires in COVID-19. Only in-frame clones appear in the TCRdb table, and some are missing; sequencing was by immunoSEQ multiplex PCR. Of 400,000 to 450,000 clones in the sample, approximately 90% are singletons; the top ten hold roughly 0.87%. Sequencing was carried out using peripheral blood. The receptors here all came from a man aged 18-30 years with COVID-19, enrolled during active disease.

V is TRBV2 and J is TRBJ2-3; D remains unclear. The CDR3 sequence is 14 residues long. Germline-derived CDR1 and CDR2 are SNHLY and FYNNEI. Trimming took 3 bases from V and 5 from J, leaving 12 bases between them. Written as DNA, the CDR3 is TGTGCCAGCAGTGACAGGCCGGTAGGAGATACGCAGTATTTT. Amino acids: CASSDRPVGDTQYF.

V gene TRBV6-1 combines with J gene TRBJ2-3; D is possibly TRBD1 (6 bases). The CDR3 extends over 16 amino acids. V lost 1 base, J lost 6 bases, and 17 bases lay in between. From germline, CDR1 is MNHNS and CDR2 SASEGT. As DNA, the CDR3 is TGTGCCAGCAGTGAAGGGTCAGGGGTTTTTTCTGATACGCAGTATTTT. Encoded protein: CASSEGSGVFSDTQYF.

This clone was counted a few times. The chain uses TRBV27 and TRBJ2-1; 8 positions match TRBD1. CDR1 is MNHEY and CDR2 is SMNVEV in the germline V gene (reference sequence). The CDR3 consists of 14 residues. The ends lost 7 bases at V and 6 bases at J; junction bases unmatched: 8. The CDR3 coding sequence is TGTGCCAGCATCGACAGGGGATTCTCCAATGAGCAGTTCTTC. Translating it yields CASIDRGFSNEQFF.

The V call is TRBV3-1 (or the pseudogene TRBV3-2), the J call TRBJ2-4, with D possibly TRBD2 on 5 matching bases. This CDR3 is 14 amino acids long. CDR1 LGHDT and CDR2 YNNKEL come from the germline V gene (reference sequence). The V gene lost 3 bases and the J gene lost 5 bases, with 11 bases spanning the gap. The CDR3 DNA sequence: TGTGCCAGCAGCCAGAGGTCCGGGGAAAACATTCAGTACTTC. This codes for CASSQRSGENIQYF.

V is TRBV24-1 and J is TRBJ2-1; 11 bases are a match to TRBD2. Germline assignment: CDR1 KGHDR and CDR2 SFDVKD. The ends lost 4 bases at V and 8 bases at J; junction bases unmatched: 6. This CDR3 is built from 15 residues. The DNA for the CDR3 is TGTGCCACCAGTGACCCTAGCGGGGGGAGGTATGAGCAGTTCTTC. Residues: CATSDPSGGRYEQFF.

The gene calls are TRBV7-9 and TRBJ2-7; weak D call: TRBD1 (5 bases). V gave up 0 bases and J gave up 4 bases, with 10 bases separating them. The V gene's germline CDR1 is SEHNR and CDR2 FQNEAQ (reference sequence). The CDR3 totals 14 residues. This CDR3 reads CASSLAGAIYEQYF. CDR3 bases: TGTGCCAGCAGCTTAGCTGGGGCCATTTACGAGCAGTACTTC.

The rearrangement joins TRBV27 to TRBJ2-7; no clear D gene. Germline V gives CDR1 MNHEY, CDR2 SMNVEV (reference sequence). This CDR3 contains 14 residues. Trimming took off 2 bases at V and 0 bases at J, with 8 bases between the two ends. In DNA, the CDR3 is TGTGCCAGCAGTTTAATGGCTAGCTCCTACGAGCAGTACTTC. It is translated as CASSLMASSYEQYF.

The gene calls are TRBV3-1 (or the pseudogene TRBV3-2) and TRBJ1-4; D not resolved. CDR3 length: 15 residues. Germline V gene lookup returns CDR1 LGHDT and CDR2 YNNKEL (reference sequence). The V gene lost 1 base and the J gene lost 8 bases, with 14 bases spanning the gap. The chain's CDR3 is CASSQGTASWEKLFF. The CDR3 DNA reads TGTGCCAGCAGCCAAGGAACAGCCTCTTGGGAAAAACTGTTTTTT.

This chain joins TRBV7-9 and TRBJ2-5, with no clear D. This CDR3 contains 15 residues. V lost 5 bases and J lost 2, with 15 bases in between. Germline lookup yields CDR1 SEHNR and CDR2 FQNEAQ (reference sequence). CDR3 coding DNA: TGTGCCAGCAGCCAACAACCTGAAAGTCAAGAGACCCAGTACTTC. Protein product: CASSQQPESQETQYF. Full variable domain (rest looked up from reference TRBV7-9 and TRBJ2-5): DTGVSQNPRHKITKRGQNVTFRCDPISEHNRLYWYRQTLGQGPEFLTYFQNEAQLEKSRLLSDRFSAERPKGSFSTLEIQRTEQGDSAMYLCASSQQPESQETQYFGPGTRLLVL.

This chain links TRBV18 with TRBJ2-3; TRBD1 agrees at 8 bases. V lost 2 bases to trimming and J lost 9 bases; unmatched junction nucleotides: 7. CDR1 KGHSH and CDR2 LQKENI come from the germline V gene. This CDR3 is 14 amino acids long. The CDR3 coding sequence is TGTGCCAGCTCACCAGTTTTGGGACAGGAAACGCAGTATTTT. Its protein product is CASSPVLGQETQYF.

The gene calls are TRBV19 and TRBJ1-1; no definite D call. Trimming took off 3 bases at V and 0 bases at J, with 8 bases between the two ends. The germline V gene encodes CDR1 LNHDA and CDR2 SQIVND (reference sequence). This CDR3 is 14 amino acids long. CDR3 bases: TGTGCCAGTAGTATGGGGAGGATGAACACTGAAGCTTTCTTT. This translates into CASSMGRMNTEAFF.

The chain is built from TRBV7-7 and TRBJ2-2; 10 bases are shared with TRBD1. The V and J ends lost 6 bases and 3 bases, in that order; junction bases with no gene match: 4. The V gene's germline CDR1 is SSHAT and CDR2 FNYEAQ (reference sequence). The CDR3 runs to 15 residues. The CDR3 loop reads CASRGDRGDTGELFF. In DNA, the CDR3 is TGTGCCAGCAGGGGGGACAGGGGTGACACCGGGGAGCTGTTTTTT.

V gene TRBV5-1 combines with J gene TRBJ2-5, with D maybe TRBD1 (5 bases). Trimming shortened V by 4 bases and J by 5 bases, and 18 bases separated the two germline ends. The CDR3 totals 15 residues. Germline V gives CDR1 SGHRS, CDR2 YFSETQ. The CDR3 DNA reads TGCGCCAGCAGCAGCAGGGCTATCGGCTCCGAGACCCAGTACTTC. This encodes CASSSRAIGSETQYF.

As for this clone: In the same sample, other DNA sequences code for this CDR3. The rearrangement joins TRBV3-1 (or the pseudogene TRBV3-2) to TRBJ2-5; no firm D call. Looked up from germline, CDR1 is LGHDT and CDR2 is YNNKEL (reference sequence). This CDR3 contains 12 residues. Trimming removed 4 bases from V and 5 bases from J, with 8 bases in between. The CDR3 sequence is CASSPAGETQYF. The CDR3 DNA reads TGTGCCAGCAGCCCCGCCGGGGAGACCCAGTACTTC.

The chain is built from TRBV27 and TRBJ2-1; 14 bases map to TRBD2. J lost 5 bases, V lost 5 bases, and 5 bases had no gene match. Germline V gene sequence: CDR1 MNHEY, CDR2 SMNVEV (reference sequence). The CDR3 consists of 16 residues. The CDR3 DNA reads TGTGCCAGCAGTAGTCGACTAGCGGGAGGGGACAATGAGCAGTTCTTC. The encoded protein is CASSSRLAGGDNEQFF.

V gene TRBV28 combines with J gene TRBJ2-5; 16 nucleotides match TRBD2. CDR1 MDHEN and CDR2 SYDVKM come from the germline V gene. The trim removed 6 bases at V and 5 bases at J, leaving 12 bases unmatched. The CDR3 totals 18 residues. CDR3 nucleotides: TGTGCCAGCAGCCCAATGGGGACTAGCGGGGGGGGCTGGGAGACCCAGTACTTC. Protein sequence: CASSPMGTSGGGWETQYF. Looking up the rest from reference TRBV28 and TRBJ2-5 gives the full variable domain: DVKVTQSSRYLVKRTGEKVFLECVQDMDHENMFWYRQDPGLGLRLIYFSYDVKMKEKGDIPEGYSVSREKKERFSLILESASTNQTSMYLCASSPMGTSGGGWETQYFGPGTRLLVL.

The V gene is TRBV2, the J gene TRBJ2-1; TRBD2 aligns across 10 bases. This CDR3 region has 14 residues. CDR1 SNHLY and CDR2 FYNNEI come from the germline V gene. V shed 8 bases, J shed 7 bases, and the junction held 8 bases outside the gene matches. This CDR3 reads CASSGTSAANEQFF. The CDR3 region has the DNA TGTGCCAGCTCCGGGACTAGCGCGGCGAATGAGCAGTTCTTC. Combining the CDR3 with reference TRBV2 and TRBJ2-1 gives the whole variable domain EPEVTQTPSHQVTQMGQEVILRCVPISNHLYFYWYRQILGQKVEFLVSFYNNEISEKSEIFDDQFSVERPDGSNFTLKIRSTKLEDSAMYFCASSGTSAANEQFFGPGTRLTVL.

The V call is TRBV9, the J call TRBJ2-2; 9 bases align to TRBD1. V dropped 4 bases and J dropped 5; count of bases not matched to a gene: 9. Germline-derived CDR1 and CDR2 are SGDLS and YYNGEE. The length of the CDR3 is 16 residues. The CDR3 DNA reads as TGTGCCAGCAGCCCGAGGTTGACAGGGGGTACCGGGGAGCTGTTTTTT. Amino acids: CASSPRLTGGTGELFF.

This clone was observed a few times. The V and J genes are TRBV10-3 and TRBJ2-6; 11 bases align to TRBD1. Germline V gene data show CDR1 as ENHRY and CDR2 as SYGVKD. CDR3 length equals 17 residues. The junction had 7 bases not matched to a gene; V was cut back by 8 bases and J by 1 base. In nucleotides, the CDR3 is TGTGCCATCTTAGGACAGGGGGCAAGATCTGGGGCCAACGTCCTGACTTTC. Protein product: CAILGQGARSGANVLTF.

The chain couples TRBV18 to TRBJ2-5; 15 nucleotides line up with TRBD2. There are 16 residues in the CDR3. CDR1 is KGHSH, CDR2 LQKENI, per germline. The V gene end was trimmed by 2 bases and the J gene end by 5 bases; junction bases not matched to a gene: 3. The CDR3 region is CASSPRGLAGGETQYF. CDR3 nucleotides: TGTGCCAGCTCACCAAGAGGACTAGCGGGAGGGGAGACCCAGTACTTC.